These T cell receptor beta chains were read from a single sample in a study of spatial heterogeneity in lung cancer. TCRdb re-analysed the 5' RACE reads in MiXCR, keeping a single row per CDR3 protein. The table shows over 8,500 distinct CDR3 sequences, with about 5% occurring only once. The starting material was lung tumor tissue, obtained at surgery. These receptors were taken from a male donor with early-stage non-small cell lung cancer. CDR3s include the opening cysteine and the closing phenylalanine or tryptophan. D genes are given only for firm matches. A row's size may be missing; if present it is once, few, many or a size class.

>TRBJ1-6|many|TRBV27|TRBD1
TGTGCCACCAAGGGGACAGGGCTTTCACCCCTCCACTTT
CATKGTGLSPLHF
>TRBJ2-1|few|TRBV28|TRBD2
TGTGCCAGCCAATTGAGGACTAGCGGGTCCCTCATCTCCTACAATGAGCAGTTCTTC
CASQLRTSGSLISYNEQFF
>TRBJ1-2|medium-sized|TRBV15|TRBD1
TGTGCCACCAGCAGAGATAGGGGGCCCTACACCTTC
CATSRDRGPYTF
>TRBJ2-3|many|TRBV7-9|TRBD2
TGTGCCAGCAGCTTCAGCGGGAGCTCAGATACGCAGTATTTT
CASSFSGSSDTQYF
>TRBJ2-1|medium-sized|TRBV24-1|-
TGTGCCACCAGTGATCCCGGGACACCGTCGGATGAGCAGTTCTTC
CATSDPGTPSDEQFF
>TRBJ1-1|many|TRBV12-3/TRBV12-4|TRBD1
TGTGCCAGCAGCTTAGAAGGGGGCAGAAACACTGAAGCTTTCTTT
CASSLEGGRNTEAFF
>TRBJ2-5|-|TRBV7-2|TRBD1
TGTGCCAGCAGCTTGACCGGGACAGAGGAGACCCAGTACTTC
CASSLTGTEETQYF
>TRBJ2-3|many|TRBV27|-
TGTGCCAGCAGTTTGACAATTAGCACAGATACGCAGTATTTT
CASSLTISTDTQYF
>TRBJ1-3|few|TRBV5-1|-
TGCGCCAGCAGGGAAGCCTCTGGAAACACCATATATTTT
CASREASGNTIYF
>TRBJ2-7|few|TRBV7-2|TRBD1
TGTGCCAGCAGCTTAGGAGCAGGGGGCACCTACGAGCAGTACTTC
CASSLGAGGTYEQYF
>TRBJ2-5|many|TRBV7-6|TRBD2
TGTGCCAGCAGCTTAGGACTAGCGAGACAAGAGACCCAGTACTTC
CASSLGLARQETQYF
>TRBJ1-5|-|TRBV7-2|-
TGTGCCAGCAGCTTAGTGTCGACTGAGCCCCAGCATTTT
CASSLVSTEPQHF
>TRBJ2-2|-|TRBV7-2|-
TGTGCCAGCAGCCAAAGGGTGCCCGACACCGGGGAGCTGTTTTTT
CASSQRVPDTGELFF
>TRBJ2-5|many|TRBV29-1|-
TGCAGCGTTGAAGAAAATGAAGAGACCCAGTACTTC
CSVEENEETQYF
>TRBJ1-5|many|TRBV20-1|-
TGCAGTGCTAGTAGTGGCAATCAGCCCCAGCATTTT
CSASSGNQPQHF
>TRBJ1-2|few|TRBV11-3|-
TGTGCCAGCAGCTTACGTTGTCCACAGTGCTCCTTCTATGGCTACACCTTC
CASSLRCPQCSFYGYTF
>TRBJ1-5|many|TRBV7-6|-
TGTGCCAGCAGCTTAACGGGGGATAGCAATCAGCCCCAGCATTTT
CASSLTGDSNQPQHF
>TRBJ2-4|many|TRBV12-3/TRBV12-4|TRBD1
TGTGCCAGCAGTCCCCGGACAGGGGGTGGAGACATTCAGTACTTC
CASSPRTGGGDIQYF
>TRBJ2-7|many|TRBV27|TRBD2
TGTGCCAGCAGTTTATCTCCACTAGCGGGAGGGCCGAGGAACGAGCAGTACTTC
CASSLSPLAGGPRNEQYF
>TRBJ2-5|medium-sized|TRBV12-3/TRBV12-4|-
TGTGCCAGCAGTTTACCTGATACCCAAGAGACCCAGTACTTC
CASSLPDTQETQYF
>TRBJ2-7|many|TRBV6-1|TRBD1
TGTGCCAGCAGTACGTGGACAGGGGAGACAGAGCAGTACTTC
CASSTWTGETEQYF
>TRBJ2-6|few|TRBV14|TRBD2
TGTGCCAGCAGCCAAGAGGGACTAGCTGACTACCTCTCTGGGGCCAACGTCCTGACTTTC
CASSQEGLADYLSGANVLTF
>TRBJ2-5|-|TRBV7-6|-
TGTGCCAGCAGCTTAGGAATTCAAGAGACCCAGTACTTC
CASSLGIQETQYF
>TRBJ2-1|-|TRBV28|TRBD2
TGTGCCAGCAGTCTCCGGACTAGCGGGGGATGGTATGAGCAGTTCTTC
CASSLRTSGGWYEQFF
>TRBJ1-1|many|TRBV7-2|-
TGTGCCAGCAGCTCGACTCGGGACATTGGGGGCACTGAAGCTTTCTTT
CASSSTRDIGGTEAFF
>TRBJ1-1|medium-sized|TRBV5-5|-
TGTGCCAGCAGCTTTCAACGGAACACTGAAGCTTTCTTT
CASSFQRNTEAFF
>TRBJ2-7|few|TRBV27|-
TGTGCCAGCAGTTTATTCCCGTGGGGCGCGGGCTCCTACGAGCAGTACTTC
CASSLFPWGAGSYEQYF
>TRBJ2-1|few|TRBV7-2|TRBD2
TGTGCCAGCAGCCTCAGACTAGCGGGGAGCTCCAATGAGCAGTTCTTC
CASSLRLAGSSNEQFF
>TRBJ1-1|many|TRBV20-1|-
TGCAGTGCTCAATCCGTGGGAGGGTTGGACACTGAAGCTTTCTTT
CSAQSVGGLDTEAFF
>TRBJ2-7|few|TRBV11-2|-
TGTGCCAGCAGCTTAGGGCCGACGGGGTACGAGCAGTACTTC
CASSLGPTGYEQYF
>TRBJ1-1|many|TRBV7-3|-
TGTGCCAGCAGCTTAAGAGGTGATTTGAACACTGAAGCTTTCTTT
CASSLRGDLNTEAFF
>TRBJ2-2|many|TRBV24-1|TRBD2
TGTGCCACCAGTGACCTGACTAGCGGGAGACCCGGGGAGCTGTTTTTT
CATSDLTSGRPGELFF
>TRBJ2-5|many|TRBV20-1|TRBD1
TGCAGTGCTAGGTCCGGGACAGCGCAAGAGACCCAGTACTTC
CSARSGTAQETQYF
>TRBJ2-2|many|TRBV11-1|-
TGTGCCAGCAGCTTAGTATCAGGCACCGGGGAGCTGTTTTTT
CASSLVSGTGELFF
>TRBJ1-6|-|TRBV12-3/TRBV12-4|-
TGTGCCAGCAGTTTGGGCCAGGATTCACCCCTCCACTTT
CASSLGQDSPLHF
>TRBJ1-2|many|TRBV29-1|-
TGCAGCGTTGAAGATGTCGGCGGCTACACCTTC
CSVEDVGGYTF
>TRBJ1-1|many|TRBV11-3|-
TGTGCCAGCAGCTTAGGTGGGCAAGCTTTCTTT
CASSLGGQAFF
>TRBJ2-4|many|TRBV10-3|-
TGTGCCATCAGTGAACCACGGAACAGGGCGGGGGCCAAAAACATTCAGTACTTC
CAISEPRNRAGAKNIQYF
>TRBJ1-2|many|TRBV29-1|-
TGCAGCGTTTTAAGGGACTACGGCTACACCTTC
CSVLRDYGYTF
>TRBJ2-3|many|TRBV7-2|-
TGTGCCAGCAGCATGTTCACAGATACGCAGTATTTT
CASSMFTDTQYF
>TRBJ1-5|many|TRBV2|-
TGTGCCAGCAGTGGGGAACAGAATCAGCCCCAGCATTTT
CASSGEQNQPQHF
>TRBJ1-5|medium-sized|TRBV2|-
TGTGCCAGCAGTGGGACAAATAGCAATCAGCCCCAGCATTTT
CASSGTNSNQPQHF
>TRBJ1-2|medium-sized|TRBV10-3|TRBD1
TGTGCCATCAGTGAGCCGAGGAGACAGGGTATAAATGCGGGGTATGGCTACACCTTC
CAISEPRRQGINAGYGYTF
>TRBJ1-5|medium-sized|TRBV18|-
TGTGCCAGCTCACTCAGTACAGGGCGCAATCAGCCCCAGCATTTT
CASSLSTGRNQPQHF
>TRBJ1-5|-|TRBV7-6|-
TGTGCCAGCAGCTTAGAGGGCGGCAGCAATCAGCCCCAGCATTTT
CASSLEGGSNQPQHF
>TRBJ1-1|many|TRBV28|-
TGTGCCAGCAGTTTTCTGGGATTACGCGGTGAAGCTTTCTTT
CASSFLGLRGEAFF
>TRBJ2-6|many|TRBV12-3/TRBV12-4|-
TGTGCCAGCAGTTTATCTGGGGCCAACGTCCTGACTTTC
CASSLSGANVLTF
>TRBJ1-4|-|TRBV7-6|-
TGTGCCAGCAGCTTAGAAGCCGCAACTAATGAAAAACTGTTTTTT
CASSLEAATNEKLFF
>TRBJ1-1|medium-sized|TRBV4-1|TRBD1
TGCGCCAGCAGCCAAGGGACAGGGGTGGGGGAAGCTTTCTTT
CASSQGTGVGEAFF
>TRBJ2-3|-|TRBV2|TRBD1
TGTGCCAGCAGCGCCGACAGGGCGGGAGATACGCAGTATTTT
CASSADRAGDTQYF